Detailed here is one T cell receptor beta chain. No antigen is known for it. This table comes from immunoSEQ multiplex PCR, and its TCRdb copy is limited to in-frame clones, with some not included. The sample shows about 140,000 clones, roughly 90% of them seen only once. The sample belongs to a study of T cell responses to AZD1222 COVID-19 vaccine. With 5 bases clipped from V and 5 bases from J, the junction kept 9 bases outside the gene matches. The CDR3 runs 14 residues. Germline V gene data show CDR1 as SEHNR and CDR2 as FQNEAQ (reference sequence). Whole-study results and caveats: The study found Spike-specific TCR breadth and depth rose after two AZD1222 doses. Sampled repertoires all dated from after the peak T cell response. Most donors were white British, females outnumbered males, and clonal diversity was possibly underestimated.

Sequenced material: peripheral blood, taken on day 0 of AZD1222 vaccination. This chain links TRBV7-9 with TRBJ2-7; 7 bases are a match to TRBD2. This sequence originates from an adult in good health. CDR3 DNA sequence: TGTGCCAGCAGCCAAGAACTAGCGTCCCACGAGCAGTACTTC. This translates into CASSQELASHEQYF.